This T cell receptor beta chain stems from a study of cytomegalovirus exposure and HLA in healthy donors. Amplification used 60 Vbeta primers and 13 Jbeta primers. Libraries were prepared by immunoSEQ multiplex PCR; TCRdb keeps only in-frame clonotypes and omits some of them. This table holds some 130,000 clones, just over 70% found once. The ends were cut back, 0 bases at V and 4 bases at J, with 3 bases in the middle. Germline lookup yields CDR1 MNHEY and CDR2 SVGAGI. The CDR3 is 12 residues long. This clone was seen only once. Its specificity is unknown. General study points: What was likely a sequencing artifact was a cluster of highly shared sequence variants. Later analysis revealed greater clonal expansion in HLA-associated TCR beta chains than in equally common others. Earlier findings revealed that most TCR beta V segments proved productive either about 90% or about 30% of the time. Cytomegalovirus association was assigned to about 150 TCR beta chains.

V gene TRBV6-5 combines with J gene TRBJ1-1; D remains unclear. Material for sequencing was PBMCs. The sequence came from a woman aged 55-69 years in good health and CMV-seropositive. Written as DNA, the CDR3 is TGTGCCAGCAGTTACTCCCGCACTGAAGCTTTCTTT. Its protein product is CASSYSRTEAFF.